This T cell receptor beta chain was recorded in a study of Ad26.COV2.S vaccination and SARS-CoV-2 variants. Across the study: Once or twice, 56 days apart, Ad26.COV2.S was delivered intramuscularly. Findings and limits, study-wide: Participants given vaccine showed non-spike TCR breadth similar to that of placebo recipients.

Germline V gene data show CDR1 as SGHRS and CDR2 as YFSETQ. The CDR3 length is 15 residues. The junction had 4 bases not matched to a gene; V was cut back by 0 bases and J by 2 bases. Measured with immunoSEQ multiplex PCR; TCRdb has only the in-frame clones, and not every one. Here the sample spans 360,000 or so clones, around 87% being singletons. Treatment noted: roughly 20 received Ad26.COV2.S at low or high dose, single or two shots; 5 received placebo; per-sample allocation not given. On day 63 after the first injection, vaccine and placebo recipients gave samples. An Ad26 vector was used to express Wuhan-strain SARS-CoV-2 spike as the vaccine. This clone was seen only once. Its antigen is not identified.

Sequenced material: peripheral blood, taken in a trial of Ad26.COV2.S vaccine versus placebo. The source of this sequence is a person between 18 and 65 years old who received the Ad26.COV2.S COVID-19 vaccine or a placebo. This sequence joins TRBV5-1 and TRBJ2-7, with 8 bases lining up with TRBD1. The CDR3 is CASSLGGRGPYEQYF. DNA for the CDR3: TGCGCCAGCAGCTTGGGAGGCAGGGGGCCCTACGAGCAGTACTTC.